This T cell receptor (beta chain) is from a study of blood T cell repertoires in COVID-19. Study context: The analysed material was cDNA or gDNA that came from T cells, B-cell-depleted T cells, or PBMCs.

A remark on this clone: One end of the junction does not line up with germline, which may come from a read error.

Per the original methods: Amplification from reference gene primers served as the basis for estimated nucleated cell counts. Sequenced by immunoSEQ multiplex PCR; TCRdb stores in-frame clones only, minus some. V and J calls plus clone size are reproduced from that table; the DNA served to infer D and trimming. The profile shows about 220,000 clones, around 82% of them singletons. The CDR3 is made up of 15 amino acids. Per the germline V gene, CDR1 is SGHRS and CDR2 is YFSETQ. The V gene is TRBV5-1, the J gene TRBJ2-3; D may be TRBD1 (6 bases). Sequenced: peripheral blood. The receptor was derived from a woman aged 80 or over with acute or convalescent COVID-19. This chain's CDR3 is CASSLEGHATGTQYF. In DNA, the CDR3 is TGCGCCAGCAGCTTGGAGGGACACGCCACAGGTACGCAGTATTTT. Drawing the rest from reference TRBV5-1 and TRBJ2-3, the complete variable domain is KAGVTQTPRYLIKTRGQQVTLSCSPISGHRSVSWYQQTPGQGLQFLFEYFSETQRNKGNFPGRFSGRQFSNSRSEMNVSTLELGDSALYLCASSLEGHATGTQYFGPGTRLTVL.